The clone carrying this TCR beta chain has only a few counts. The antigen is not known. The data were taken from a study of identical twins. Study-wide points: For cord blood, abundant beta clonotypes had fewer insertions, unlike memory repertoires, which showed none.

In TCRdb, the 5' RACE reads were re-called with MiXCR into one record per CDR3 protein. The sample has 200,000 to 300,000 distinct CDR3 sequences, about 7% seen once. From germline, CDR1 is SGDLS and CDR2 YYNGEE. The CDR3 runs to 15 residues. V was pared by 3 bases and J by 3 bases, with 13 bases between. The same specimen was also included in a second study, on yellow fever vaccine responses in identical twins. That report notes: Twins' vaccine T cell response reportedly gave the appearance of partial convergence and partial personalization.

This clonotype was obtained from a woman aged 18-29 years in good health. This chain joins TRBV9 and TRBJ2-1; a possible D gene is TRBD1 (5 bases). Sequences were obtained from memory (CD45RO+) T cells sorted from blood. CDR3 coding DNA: TGTGCCAGCAGCGCAGGGTGGGGCAACTACAATGAGCAGTTCTTC. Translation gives CASSAGWGNYNEQFF.